The T cell receptor beta chain described here comes from a study of cytomegalovirus exposure and HLA in healthy donors (dated 2017 in TCRdb). About the full investigation: An earlier analysis of about 530 of the donors reported 276 Gb of sequence data and 117 million unique TCR beta sequences obtained from approximately 180 million T cells. Roughly 5 DR-DQ haplotypes were treated as single units for association and clustering because of strong linkage in the cohort. High-throughput TCR immunosequencing, statistical association of individual TCRs with disease status, and machine learning were combined to predict cytomegalovirus infection status. The later analysis used no new phenotypic data to find candidate immune exposures, relying instead on TCR beta sequences and their occurrence across donors. Of the roughly 390 genotyped donors, around 81% fell in the genetic ancestry cluster associated with self-reported Caucasian donors. The T cell repertoires of 670 or so subjects were profiled by immunosequencing and related to cytomegalovirus serostatus. To decide whether each TCR beta V gene segment behaved as functional or pseudogenic, an earlier analysis of approximately 600 of the donors relied on high-throughput TCR beta sequencing. Donor age, sex, ethnicity and CMV serostatus were compiled together with the repertoire data. Genome-wide SNP genotypes for about 60% of the 666 donors were used in a later genetic analysis, which treated that subset as a discovery cohort. A later analysis re-analyzed previously published TCR beta repertoires from approximately 700 donors and added high-resolution HLA genotyping to study TCR occurrence patterns. HLA typing covered class I and class II loci at four-digit resolution. In addition to the first cohort of roughly 670 subjects, a separate validation cohort of 120 different subjects was used. An early release covering roughly 600 HLA-typed donors comprised about 290 gigabases of sequencing data and around 80 million unique TCR sequences. Across approximately 420 genotyped donors of the cohort, an average of approximately 240,000 unique TCR beta nucleotide sequences per donor were sequenced, and approximately 17% of those sequences were non-productive. The study aimed to test whether signatures of past pathogen exposure could be identified by cataloging public T cell receptors. Every repertoire in the discovery cohort had been generated on one and the same sequencing platform. The number of donors typed differed by locus, with 629-630 for A, B, C, DRB1 and DQB1, around 500 for DQA1, about 610 for DPA1, and around 430 for DPB1. The research as a whole found: When HLA alleles, especially DR and DQ, strongly co-occurred, TCR associations were difficult to assign to individual alleles. In a later analysis, several top co-occurrence clusters were reported to appear linked to parvovirus B19, influenza, CMV and Epstein-Barr virus. The classifier was reported to diagnose cytomegalovirus status with high specificity and sensitivity in both the original and validation cohorts. Most TCR sequences were seen in very few donors, while some public TCRs were found in many individuals. The authors suggested that the approach could potentially be extended to other disease states and immunological phenotypes. Because HLA typing was missing for some donors at each locus, association tests included only the typed subset. Three of the identified cytomegalovirus-associated TCR beta chains were confirmed in vitro to be specific for cytomegalovirus antigens. Because counts were too low, around 18 rarely observed V segments, including chromosome 9 orphons, were left out of the earlier analysis of 500 to 750 of the donors. A later analysis found that TCR association rates varied across HLA loci, with DRB1 alleles showing the most associated TCRs and HLA-C alleles the fewest. In an earlier analysis of roughly 560 of the donors, most TCR beta V segments were observed in productive rearrangements about 87% or about 30% of the time, broadly matching IMGT annotations. According to a later analysis, most CMV-associated TCR beta chains appeared to be HLA-restricted, and the HLA associations seemed to be driven largely by CMV exposure. A later genetic analysis reported fewer N-insertions in productive TCRs among donors in an Asian-associated ancestry cluster than the roughly 720-donor mean. Correlated functional status among segregating V segments might be attributable to linkage disequilibrium, but an unknown experimental factor could not be ruled out. In the study, some 180 TCR beta chains were listed as associated with cytomegalovirus. A further reported finding was that TCR beta sequences accurately predicted the HLA-A and HLA-B alleles for most subjects in the first cohort. This cohort had only TCR beta chains sequenced, and the lack of alpha or paired-chain data limited which features could be detected. Immune exposure information for the cohort was limited to CMV serostatus. The presence/absence analyses assumed that sequencing depth was roughly uniform across donors, and that assumption may not be true. Specific HLA alleles were associated with over 15,000 TCR beta sequences at a false discovery rate of 0.05 in a later analysis. Compared with equally common non-associated chains, HLA-associated TCR beta chains in a later analysis were more clonally expanded and had lower generation probabilities. Some IMGT-functional V segments, including TRBV6-2 and TRBV6-3, could not be distinguished by the 87-base-pair reads and were therefore excluded. A later genetic analysis associated a missense DCLRE1C variant with V-gene and J-gene trimming of TCR beta chains, and an independent cohort replicated the association. A cluster of highly shared sequence variants was judged likely to represent a technical artifact of the sequencing pipeline.

The library was produced with the immunoSEQ multiplex PCR assay. For the multiplex PCR, a mixture combining 60 forward primers for TCR Vbeta segments and 13 reverse primers for TCR Jbeta segments was used. Amplification of the CDR3 region of rearranged TCR beta genes was performed with a multiplex PCR assay on genomic DNA. The amplified TCR beta libraries were sequenced on the Illumina HiSeq System as 87-base-pair reads. On the study's bioinformatics: A later analysis tallied some 79 million unique TCR beta chains across the 610 or so repertoires, and about 10 million of those chains were shared by two or more donors. A nearest-neighbor algorithm error-corrected the raw reads and collapsed the reads into unique sequences, merging closely related sequences to remove PCR and sequencing errors. V, D and J gene segments were assigned by aligning CDR3 sequences to IMGT reference sequences. For a sequence to be retained, a match of at least six nucleotides to both a V gene segment and a J gene segment was required. Rearrangements were called productive when the CDR3 lacked stop codons and stayed in frame with V and J; all others were non-productive. Following IMGT convention, CDR3 was defined as the stretch from the second conserved V-encoded cysteine up to the conserved J-encoded phenylalanine. In an earlier analysis of roughly 580 of the donors, sequences lacking an unambiguous match to a single V gene segment were excluded. In an earlier analysis of about 590 of the donors, a V segment was called functional when productive rearrangements were above 56.7%, and segregating when the standard deviation between donors exceeded 5%. A statistical classification framework was built to diagnose cytomegalovirus status from the catalog of TCR beta chain sequences. In a later analysis, V and J genes were assigned by comparing TCR nucleotide sequences against IMGT/GENE-DB human TR gene sequences. In a later analysis, CDR3 sequences and most-parsimonious VDJ recombination scenarios were assigned using the TCRdist pipeline. A later analysis defined each TCR beta chain by its CDR3 amino acid sequence plus V-gene family, and excluded reads lacking a unique V-gene family. To address suspected cross-contamination and a sequencing artifact, a later analysis removed over 500 highly shared, low-generation-probability nucleotide sequences. For each public chain, a later analysis derived a clonal expansion index from normalized ranks of inferred template counts within each repertoire. In a later analysis, generation probabilities were computed using a VDJ recombination model fitted to out-of-frame rearrangements, and the results were checked against IGoR. In a later analysis, hypergeometric tests were used to score TCR-TCR, TCR-HLA and TCR-CMV co-occurrence, with a repertoire-size bias correction applied to TCR pairs. False discovery rates were estimated in a later analysis by permuting HLA or CMV assignments 20 times. A later analysis grouped co-occurring TCRs with DBSCAN, adding TCRdist sequence similarity when clustering within HLA-allele-positive subsets. For co-occurrence clustering, repertoires with fewer than 30,000 or more than 120,000 public chains were excluded, along with four to six repertoires with anomalous nucleotide sharing. The table comes from immuneACCESS by way of TCRdb, which keeps in-frame sequences with V and J called. Part of the clones is missing from these tables; in studies checked, under half for an unresolved V gene and the rest for unknown reasons. From that table come the V and J calls and clone size; the DNA was used to work out D and trimming. The sample table shows about 120,000 clones, and about 76% are seen once. Around 5% of the sample is held by the ten biggest clonotypes.

CDR1 is given as SGHTA and CDR2 as FQGNSA, both from the germline V gene. CDR3 length: 18 amino acids, cysteine to phenylalanine. The read is trimmed to its CDR3 DNA, 54 bases read in frame from base 1. With respect to this clone: What this receptor recognizes is not known. The input lacks base qualities; no much larger clone sits a single base away.

The cohort was made up of approximately 670 healthy bone marrow donors. All cohort members were sampled while nominally healthy, although unrecorded immune exposures were likely present. The donor was CMV seropositive and belonged to the group of 250 to 300 seropositive cohort members. A peripheral blood sample was collected from each donor, and TCR beta sequencing was performed on peripheral blood mononuclear cells. Genomic DNA was extracted from the blood cell samples with the Qiagen DNeasy Blood Extraction Kit. This sequence originates from a man aged 25-40 years in good health and CMV-seropositive. The chain is made from TRBV7-2 and TRBJ2-3; 9 central bases correspond to TRBD1. Sequencing was performed on PBMCs. The DNA sequence reads TGTGCGGGACAGGGCCCCGGGGCTGGTGCCTCTAGCACAGATACGCAGTATTTT. This encodes CAGQGPGAGASSTDTQYF. Here the CDR3 is joined to the reference TRBV7-2 and TRBJ2-3 genes, and the full variable domain is: GAGVSQSPSNKVTEKGKDVELRCDPISGHTALYWYRQSLGQGLEFLIYFQGNSAPDKSGLPSDRFSAERTGGSVSTLTIQRTQQEDSAVYLCAGQGPGAGASSTDTQYFGPGTRLTVL.